A selection of T cell receptor beta chains follows, all from one sample in a study of blood T cell repertoires in COVID-19. The method was immunoSEQ multiplex PCR; TCRdb's version includes in-frame clones alone and lacks a portion of them. The data contain about 210,000 clones, 80% to 85% of them seen just once; the ten biggest clones take up 8% to 9.5%. Sequencing was carried out using PBMCs or T cells enriched from blood (not recorded which). These receptors originate from a woman between 45 and 65 years old with acute COVID-19. CDR3s include the opening cysteine and the closing phenylalanine or tryptophan. The D gene is left open where the match is weak. Some rows have no size entry. The others give once, few or many, or a class for an expanded clone.

j_call | v_call | cdr3_length | d_call | clone_size | cdr3_nt | cdr3_aa
TRBJ2-7 | TRBV6-2/TRBV6-3 | 12 | NA | NA | TGTGCCAGCAGTCTGGAGAACTACGAGCAGTACTTC | CASSLENYEQYF
TRBJ1-1 | TRBV11-2 | 13 | NA | NA | TGTGCCAGCAGCTTGCATAGGAACACTGAAGCTTTCTTT | CASSLHRNTEAFF
TRBJ1-2 | TRBV7-9 | 16 | TRBD1 | NA | TGTGCCAGCAGCCCAAGTGGGACAGGGAGGCGGTATGGCTACACCTTC | CASSPSGTGRRYGYTF
TRBJ2-7 | TRBV29-1 | 12 | TRBD2 | once | TGCAGCGCCGGGACTAGTATATACGAGCAGTACTTC | CSAGTSIYEQYF
TRBJ2-7 | TRBV4-3 | 18 | TRBD2 | NA | TGCGCCAGCAGCCAAGATTGGGGGGGACTGAAGAGCTCCTACGAGCAGTACTTC | CASSQDWGGLKSSYEQYF
TRBJ1-2 | TRBV6-5 | 13 | TRBD1 | NA | TGTGCCACTGCGGGACAGGGGGCTAATGGCTACACCTTC | CATAGQGANGYTF
TRBJ1-4 | TRBV24-1 | 16 | TRBD1 | NA | TGTGCCACCAGTGATCACTCGACAGGGGGAGTTGAAAAACTGTTTTTT | CATSDHSTGGVEKLFF
TRBJ1-1 | TRBV7-2 | 15 | NA | once | TGTGCCAGCAGCCTCCATTTGGGAGGGTTGACTGAAGCTTTCTTT | CASSLHLGGLTEAFF
TRBJ2-5 | TRBV19 | 11 | NA | NA | TGTGCCAGTAGTATAGGAGGGACCCAGTACTTC | CASSIGGTQYF
TRBJ1-3 | TRBV9 | 14 | NA | NA | TGTGCCAGCAGCTCCCGACAGGTGAAACACACCATATATTTT | CASSSRQVKHTIYF
TRBJ2-7 | TRBV29-1 | 14 | NA | NA | TGCAGCGTTGAAGATCGGGAAGGTTTCTACGAGCAGTACTTC | CSVEDREGFYEQYF
TRBJ1-6 | TRBV6-2/TRBV6-3 | 15 | NA | few | TGTGCCAGCAGTTACCTCACAGAACCCAGGGGACCCCTCCACTTT | CASSYLTEPRGPLHF
TRBJ2-1 | TRBV19 | 16 | NA | few | TGTGCCAGTAGTATAGGAGTCGTGAGATCCTACAATGAGCAGTTCTTC | CASSIGVVRSYNEQFF
TRBJ2-5 | TRBV18 | 15 | NA | few | TGTGCCAGCTCACCATTGGGCGGGGCGGATGAGACCCAGTACTTC | CASSPLGGADETQYF
TRBJ1-4 | TRBV7-8 | 18 | NA | few | TGTGCCAGCAGCCCCGCTGACAGGAGCTATGCAACTAATGAAAAACTGTTTTTT | CASSPADRSYATNEKLFF
TRBJ1-6 | TRBV27 | 16 | TRBD1 | few | TGTGCCAGCAGTTTATTTGGAGGCAGGGGGCGCGCACCCCTCCACTTT | CASSLFGGRGRAPLHF
TRBJ2-3 | TRBV5-5 | 18 | NA | NA | TGTGCCAGCAGCTACACCTCAGGGTTTACAATGAGCACAGATACGCAGTATTTT | CASSYTSGFTMSTDTQYF
TRBJ2-3 | TRBV5-1 | 15 | NA | NA | TGCGCCAGCACACCCGGGGGGCCGTTGTGGGATACGCAGTATTTT | CASTPGGPLWDTQYF
TRBJ1-5 | TRBV7-2 | 15 | TRBD1 | once | TGTGCCAGCAGCTTTGAAAACAGGGGGGATCAGCCCCAGCATTTT | CASSFENRGDQPQHF
TRBJ2-7 | TRBV11-2 | 17 | TRBD2 | NA | TGTGCCAGCAGCTTAGACCTCCGGGCTAGCGGGAACAACGAGCAGTACTTC | CASSLDLRASGNNEQYF
TRBJ2-1 | TRBV18 | 14 | TRBD1 | NA | TGTGCCAGCTCACCACAGGGGGCGAACAATGAGCAGTTCTTC | CASSPQGANNEQFF
TRBJ2-5 | TRBV18 | 14 | TRBD1 | NA | TGTGCCAGCTCCCGGAACAGGGGCCAAGAGACCCAGTACTTC | CASSRNRGQETQYF
TRBJ2-7 | TRBV11-3 | 13 | TRBD1 | NA | TGTGCCAGCAGCTTAGGGGTGAACAGGGGCGAGTACTTC | CASSLGVNRGEYF
TRBJ2-3 | TRBV11-3 | 15 | TRBD1 | NA | TGTGCCAGCAGCCAAGGGACAGTCAGCACAGATACGCAGTATTTT | CASSQGTVSTDTQYF
TRBJ2-3 | TRBV9 | 15 | NA | NA | TGTGCCAGCACTCGAGACGGTAGGGGATCAGATACGCAGTATTTT | CASTRDGRGSDTQYF
TRBJ1-2 | TRBV27 | 17 | TRBD1 | NA | TGTGCCAGCAGTGCTCTCGGGACAGGGTCTTTGAACTATGGCTACACCTTC | CASSALGTGSLNYGYTF
TRBJ1-1 | TRBV5-1 | 17 | NA | NA | TGCGCCAGCAGCTTGACCCCGGTTGAGGGAATGAACACTGAAGCTTTCTTT | CASSLTPVEGMNTEAFF